These 26 T cell receptor beta chains were sequenced from one sample in a study of T cell responses to AZD1222 COVID-19 vaccine. Clones were read by immunoSEQ multiplex PCR, and TCRdb kept only the in-frame ones, dropping some. In the table there are some 120,000 clones, approximately 84% of which are singletons. The sample here was peripheral blood, taken on day 0 of AZD1222 vaccination. These receptors came from an adult in good health.

The chain recombines TRBV7-8 with TRBJ2-7; D is possibly TRBD2 (5 bases). CDR1 is SGHVS, CDR2 FQNEAQ, per germline. The V gene lost 1 base and the J gene lost 6 bases, with 13 bases spanning the gap. This CDR3 comprises 14 residues. The CDR3 spells CASSLVEGSVEQYF. CDR3 nucleotides: TGTGCCAGCAGCTTAGTCGAAGGGAGTGTCGAGCAGTACTTC.

This chain connects TRBV28 to TRBJ2-5; the D is unclear. The CDR3 contains 14 residues. In germline, CDR1 is MDHEN, CDR2 SYDVKM. The V end lost 5 bases, the J end lost 1 base, and 11 bases lay between the germline ends. DNA for the CDR3: TGTGCCAGCAGTCTCAGTGTCGCCCAAGAGACCCAGTACTTC. This codes for CASSLSVAQETQYF.

A single count supports this clone. J is TRBJ1-2 and V is TRBV6-6; D is perhaps TRBD1 (6 bases). Germline-derived CDR1 and CDR2 are MNHNY and SVGAGI (reference sequence). The CDR3 loop spans 12 amino acids. Trimming shortened V by 6 bases and J by 2 bases, and 7 bases separated the two germline ends. The CDR3 nucleotides read TGTGCCAGCAGCGGACAGAACTATGGCTACACCTTC. This gives the protein CASSGQNYGYTF.

This chain connects TRBV11-3 to TRBJ2-1; D is possibly TRBD2 (6 bases). Trimming removed 5 bases at V and 4 bases at J, with 24 bases between. The germline gives CDR1 SGHNT, CDR2 YENEEA. This CDR3 is 18 amino acids long. Written as DNA, the CDR3 is TGTGCCAGCAGCCCCCTGTCCGGACTGTTGGCGGGGTACAATGAGCAGTTCTTC. Protein: CASSPLSGLLAGYNEQFF.

V and J are TRBV2 and TRBJ2-3; 11 bases fit TRBD2. The CDR3 runs to 14 residues. The germline V gene encodes CDR1 SNHLY and CDR2 FYNNEI. The ends lost 8 bases at V and 3 bases at J; junction bases unmatched: 4. CDR3 region: CASQLAGGTDTQYF. The CDR3 DNA is TGTGCCAGCCAGCTAGCGGGAGGTACAGATACGCAGTATTTT.

This clone was seen more than once but under ten times. The chain carries TRBV3-1 (or the pseudogene TRBV3-2) and TRBJ2-7; 9 bases are shared with TRBD2. The CDR3 covers 14 residues. Germline V gene lookup returns CDR1 LGHDT and CDR2 YNNKEL (reference sequence). With 6 bases clipped from V and 5 bases from J, the junction kept 8 bases outside the gene matches. As DNA, the CDR3 is TGTGCCAGCAGGCCGGGACTAGCTAGCCACGAGCAGTACTTC. As protein: CASRPGLASHEQYF.

The gene calls are TRBV10-1 and TRBJ2-3; D remains ambiguous. The CDR3 runs to 14 residues. Germline V lookup: CDR1 WNHNN, CDR2 SYGVQD (reference sequence). V was clipped by 4 bases and J by 6 bases, with 14 bases between them. CDR3: CASSGSRALDTQYF. The CDR3 region has the DNA TGCGCCAGCAGTGGTAGCAGAGCTTTGGATACGCAGTATTTT.

A word on this clone: Other nucleotide sequences from this sample produce the same CDR3. The V gene is TRBV7-3, the J gene TRBJ2-5; a weak D match, TRBD1 (6 bases). The CDR3 extends over 13 amino acids. Germline V gene data show CDR1 as SGHTA and CDR2 as FQGTGA. With 2 bases removed from V and 3 bases from J, the gap between germline ends came to 7 bases. CDR3 DNA sequence: TGTGCCAGCAGCTTATCAGGGGAAGAGACCCAGTACTTC. As protein: CASSLSGEETQYF.

The V gene is TRBV5-6, the J gene TRBJ2-3; 8 bases line up with TRBD2. The V segment lost 1 base and the J segment 10 bases; nucleotides outside the gene matches: 14. Germline-derived CDR1 and CDR2 are SGHDT and YYEEEE. CDR3 length: 16 amino acids. The CDR3 here is CASSLTIAGPSGAQYF. The CDR3 nucleotides are TGTGCCAGCAGCTTGACGATAGCGGGGCCTTCGGGCGCGCAGTATTTT.

The rearrangement uses TRBV5-4 and TRBJ2-3; 8 bases are shared with TRBD1. Germline trimming cut 5 bases from V and 4 bases from J; bases unmatched to any gene: 6. Germline values: CDR1 SGHNT, CDR2 YYREEE (reference sequence). There are 14 residues in the CDR3. The CDR3 DNA sequence: TGTGCCAGCAGAGACGGACAGGGCTCAGATACGCAGTATTTT. Its protein product is CASRDGQGSDTQYF.

CDR3 sequence: CASSLSGRGDIQYF. CDR3 bases: TGTGCCAGCAGCTTATCTGGGAGGGGTGACATTCAGTACTTC. The chain combines TRBV7-2 with TRBJ2-4; 7 bases fit TRBD2. The germline CDR1 and CDR2 sequences are SGHTA and FQGNSA. This CDR3 has 14 amino acids. The V gene end was trimmed by 2 bases and the J gene end by 8 bases; junction bases not matched to a gene: 6.

This chain links TRBV28 with TRBJ2-7, with 8 positions matching TRBD2. Germline values: CDR1 MDHEN, CDR2 SYDVKM. V lost 3 bases to trimming and J lost 0 bases; unmatched junction nucleotides: 13. This CDR3 has 18 residues. The CDR3 DNA is TGTGCCAGCAGTTTCGTAATCTCGGCGCTAGCGGGCTCCTACGAGCAGTACTTC. Protein sequence: CASSFVISALAGSYEQYF.

The DNA for the CDR3 is TGCGCCAGCAGCCAAGAGGGACAGCCTTACTATGGCTACACCTTC. This sequence encodes CASSQEGQPYYGYTF. The chain recombines TRBV4-3 with TRBJ1-2; 7 bases align to TRBD1. The CDR3 extends over 15 amino acids. J was trimmed by 3 bases and V by 0 bases; bases with no gene match: 4. The V gene's germline CDR1 is LGHNA and CDR2 YSLEER.

V gene TRBV23-1 combines with J gene TRBJ1-2; 8 bases map to TRBD1. TRBV23-1 is filed as an ORF, its function uncertain. This CDR3 region has 13 residues. The trim removed 4 bases at V and 4 bases at J, leaving 2 bases unmatched. CDR3 protein: CASSLDRGYGYTF. The CDR3 DNA is TGCGCCAGCAGTCTTGACAGGGGCTATGGCTACACCTTC.

The chain carries TRBV9 and TRBJ2-1; 8 bases line up with TRBD1. The germline CDR1 and CDR2 sequences are SGDLS and YYNGEE. This CDR3 comprises 17 residues. V lost 0 bases and J lost 4; bases outside the gene matches: 9. CDR3 sequence (DNA): TGTGCCAGCAGCGTAGAAGGGTTTGGACAGGGATACAATGAGCAGTTCTTC. Translation: CASSVEGFGQGYNEQFF.

This CDR3 is CASSLVGKYNEQFF. CDR3 nucleotide sequence: TGTGCCAGCAGCTTAGTCGGGAAATACAATGAGCAGTTCTTC. The gene calls are TRBV7-2 and TRBJ2-1; D possibly corresponds to TRBD2 (5 bases). The V gene's germline CDR1 is SGHTA and CDR2 FQGNSA. Between the trimmed V and J ends, which lost 1 base and 4 bases, there was a span of 8 bases. The CDR3 spans 14 residues. The whole variable domain, filled in from reference TRBV7-2 and TRBJ2-1, reads GAGVSQSPSNKVTEKGKDVELRCDPISGHTALYWYRQSLGQGLEFLIYFQGNSAPDKSGLPSDRFSAERTGGSVSTLTIQRTQQEDSAVYLCASSLVGKYNEQFFGPGTRLTVL.

The chain has TRBV5-1 and TRBJ2-5, with TRBD1 matching over 8 bases. The CDR3 has 15 amino acids. The V gene's germline CDR1 is SGHRS and CDR2 YFSETQ. V shed 1 base, J shed 3 bases, and the junction held 5 bases outside the gene matches. The chain's CDR3 is CASSLLLTGEETQYF. In DNA form, the CDR3 reads TGCGCCAGCAGCTTGCTTTTGACAGGGGAAGAGACCCAGTACTTC.

The CDR3 sequence: CASSLGGTYEQYF. As DNA, the CDR3 is TGTGCCAGCAGTTTGGGCGGTACCTACGAGCAGTACTTC. This chain connects TRBV6-2 or TRBV6-3 to TRBJ2-7; D gene ambiguous. Germline-derived CDR1 and CDR2 are MNHEY and SVGEGT. Trimming stripped 4 bases from V and 2 bases from J, with 9 bases between. This CDR3 contains 13 residues.

This chain joins TRBV28 and TRBJ1-6; TRBD1 might be the D (5 bases). CDR1 MDHEN and CDR2 SYDVKM come from the germline V gene. V dropped 4 bases and J dropped 5 bases, with 15 bases sitting between them. CDR3 size: 16 residues. This chain's CDR3 is CASSSVRRGNNSPLHF. As DNA, the CDR3 is TGTGCCAGCAGTTCTGTCAGGAGGGGAAATAATTCACCCCTCCACTTT.

The gene calls are TRBV11-2 and TRBJ2-1, with 10 positions matching TRBD2. CDR1 and CDR2 (germline): SGHAT, FQNNGV. Trimming removed 4 bases from V and 6 bases from J; junction bases left unmatched: 9. The CDR3 is made up of 16 amino acids. The CDR3 DNA reads TGTGCCAGCAGCTCCCTAGCGGGAGATGCTGGCAATGAGCAGTTCTTC. This translates into CASSSLAGDAGNEQFF.

In this sample, this clone turned up a few times. This rearrangement joins TRBV19 to TRBJ1-5; 9 bases line up with TRBD1. The CDR3 is 15 residues long. Germline CDR1 and CDR2: LNHDA and SQIVND (reference sequence). J gave up 9 bases and V 3 bases, and 9 bases lay outside the gene matches. The CDR3 spells CASSMGQGTELPQHF. DNA of the CDR3: TGTGCCAGTAGTATGGGACAGGGAACGGAATTGCCCCAGCATTTT.

This chain joins TRBV6-2 or TRBV6-3 and TRBJ2-7, with D unresolved. Looked up from germline, CDR1 is MNHEY and CDR2 is SVGEGT. V was shortened by 0 bases and J by 7 bases, with 16 bases between the two germline ends. CDR3 length: 15 residues. CDR3 loop: CASSYSMSSWGEQYF. Here the CDR3 DNA reads TGTGCCAGCAGTTACTCGATGTCTAGTTGGGGAGAGCAGTACTTC.

The V and J genes are TRBV7-9 and TRBJ1-3; tentative D call: TRBD1 (5 bases). V was trimmed by 3 bases and J by 1 base, leaving 13 bases between them. Germline values: CDR1 SEHNR, CDR2 FQNEAQ (reference sequence). The CDR3 length is 16 residues. CDR3 in amino acids: CASSLDNRRSGNTIYF. The CDR3 bases are TGTGCCAGCAGCTTGGACAACAGAAGGTCTGGAAACACCATATATTTT.

This clone occurred a few times. The chain has TRBV7-9 and TRBJ2-7; 7 bases line up with TRBD1. V trimming: 4 bases; J trimming: 2 bases; junction bases outside the gene matches: 14. CDR3 size: 17 residues. CDR1 is SEHNR and CDR2 is FQNEAQ in the germline V gene (reference sequence). The CDR3 spells CASSSTRLTGTTYEQYF. The CDR3 nucleotides are TGTGCCAGCAGCTCAACGCGGCTGACAGGGACAACCTACGAGCAGTACTTC.

V usage is TRBV7-2 and J usage is TRBJ2-2; weak D call: TRBD1 (6 bases). The germline V gene encodes CDR1 SGHTA and CDR2 FQGNSA. V lost 6 bases and J lost 4, with 15 bases in between. The CDR3 is 15 amino acids. The CDR3 is CASSTGYAPTGELFF. The CDR3 DNA reads as TGTGCCAGCAGTACAGGGTACGCCCCCACCGGGGAGCTGTTTTTT.

In regard to this clone: Other nucleotide sequences in the sample specify the same CDR3. The gene calls are TRBV10-3 and TRBJ2-2; no firm D call. The CDR3 totals 12 residues. Germline V gene data show CDR1 as ENHRY and CDR2 as SYGVKD. V lost 6 bases and J 3 bases, leaving 5 bases between the germline ends. The CDR3 nucleotides are TGTGCCATCAGCGACTACACCGGGGAGCTGTTTTTT. It codes for CAISDYTGELFF.